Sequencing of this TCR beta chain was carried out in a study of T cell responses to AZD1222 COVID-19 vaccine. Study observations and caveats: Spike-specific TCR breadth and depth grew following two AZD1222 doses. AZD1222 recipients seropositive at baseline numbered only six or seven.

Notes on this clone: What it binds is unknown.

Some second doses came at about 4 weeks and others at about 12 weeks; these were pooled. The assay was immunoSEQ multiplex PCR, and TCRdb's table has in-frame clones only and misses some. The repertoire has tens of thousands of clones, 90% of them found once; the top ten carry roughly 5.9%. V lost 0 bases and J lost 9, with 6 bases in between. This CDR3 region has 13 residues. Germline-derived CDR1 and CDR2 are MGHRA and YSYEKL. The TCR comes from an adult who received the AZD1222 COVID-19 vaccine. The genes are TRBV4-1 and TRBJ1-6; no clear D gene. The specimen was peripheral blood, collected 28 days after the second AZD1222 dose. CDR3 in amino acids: CASSQEPVSPLHF. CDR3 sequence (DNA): TGCGCCAGCAGCCAAGAGCCAGTTTCACCCCTCCACTTT.